These T cell receptor beta chains were read from a single sample in a study of blood T cell repertoires in COVID-19. Clones were read by immunoSEQ multiplex PCR, and TCRdb kept only the in-frame ones, dropping some. The repertoire consists of about 160,000 clones, with more than 80% occurring once and the leading ten covering 2.2%. The sequenced sample was peripheral blood. The receptors come from a man between 65 and 80 years old with acute or convalescent COVID-19. CDR3s leave out the opening cysteine and the closing phenylalanine or tryptophan. The D gene is left open where the match is weak.

v_call | d_call | cdr3_aa
TRBV7-2 | TRBD2 | ASSSPHFWAGGSYNEQF
TRBV7-2 | - | ASSLGRGETQY
TRBV28 | TRBD2 | ASSPGLAGAYEQY
TRBV9 | TRBD2 | ASSVGTSGETQY
TRBV19 | - | ASSIDLDGRRNTEAF
TRBV7-8 | - | ASSSHRRESSYNEQF
TRBV5-1 | TRBD2 | ASSRSGLAGDYNEQF
TRBV5-4 | - | ASSLVAGGAYNEQF
TRBV7-2 | - | ASSNPWTGTDTQY
TRBV7-8 | - | ASSPTLGQSIY
TRBV4-2 | TRBD2 | ASSQMGGGDYEQY
TRBV30 | TRBD1 | AWRKGQGVPEQF